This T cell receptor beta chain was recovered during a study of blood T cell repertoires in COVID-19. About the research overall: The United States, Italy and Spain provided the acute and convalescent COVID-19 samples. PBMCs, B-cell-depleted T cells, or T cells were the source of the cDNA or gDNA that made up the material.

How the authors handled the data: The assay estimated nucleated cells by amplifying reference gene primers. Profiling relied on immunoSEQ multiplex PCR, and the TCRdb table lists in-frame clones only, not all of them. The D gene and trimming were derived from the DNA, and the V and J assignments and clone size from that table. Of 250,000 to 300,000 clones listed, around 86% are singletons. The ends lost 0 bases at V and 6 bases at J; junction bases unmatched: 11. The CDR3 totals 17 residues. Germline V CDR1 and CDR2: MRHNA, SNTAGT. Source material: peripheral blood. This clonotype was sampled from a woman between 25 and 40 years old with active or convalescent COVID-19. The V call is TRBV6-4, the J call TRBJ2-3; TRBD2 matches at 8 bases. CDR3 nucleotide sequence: TGTGCCAGCAGTGACTCCGGGGTACCGGGGGGGGTGGATACGCAGTATTTT. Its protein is CASSDSGVPGGVDTQYF.